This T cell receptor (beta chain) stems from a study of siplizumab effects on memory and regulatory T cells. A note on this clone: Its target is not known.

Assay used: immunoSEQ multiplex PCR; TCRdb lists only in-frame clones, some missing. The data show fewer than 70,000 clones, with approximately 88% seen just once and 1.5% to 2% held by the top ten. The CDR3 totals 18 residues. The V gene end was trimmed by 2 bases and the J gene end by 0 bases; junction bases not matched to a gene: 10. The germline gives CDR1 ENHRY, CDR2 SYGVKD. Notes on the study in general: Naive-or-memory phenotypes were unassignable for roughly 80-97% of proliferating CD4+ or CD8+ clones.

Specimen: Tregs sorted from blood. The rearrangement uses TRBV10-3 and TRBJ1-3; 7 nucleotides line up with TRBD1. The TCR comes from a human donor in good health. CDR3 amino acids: CAISERGRQNPSGNTIYF. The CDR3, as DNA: TGTGCCATCAGTGAGAGGGGGCGGCAGAATCCCTCTGGAAACACCATATATTTT.